This T cell receptor (beta chain) stems from a study of OX40 agonist ivuxolimab in advanced cancers. Broader study findings: Clonal expansion among partial responders at 0.1-3.0 mg/kg ranked near the lowest.

Here immunoSEQ multiplex PCR was the method, and the copy in TCRdb shows in-frame clones only, minus some. Of 40,000 to 60,000 clones listed, 90% to 95% were seen once; the top ten hold around 26%. This CDR3 has 22 residues. In regard to this clone: Its antigen is not known.

The material was CD4+ or CD8+ T cells sorted from blood, obtained in a trial of the OX40 agonist ivuxolimab. This TCR was sampled from an adult with an advanced solid tumor such as melanoma, head and neck, liver or kidney cancer. The chain joins TRBV21-1 to TRBJ2-7; the table's D call TRBD1 went unverified against the DNA. TRBV21-1 is a listed pseudogene. The CDR3 reads CASSPLPNSRTGGFWCLYEQYF. The DNA of the CDR3 is TGTGCCAGCAGCCCACTACCTAATTCCCGGACAGGGGGTTTTTGGTGTCTTTACGAGCAGTACTTC.